Each of the 31 T cell receptor beta chains below was sequenced from the same sample in a study of T cell responses to AZD1222 COVID-19 vaccine. The repertoire was sequenced with immunoSEQ multiplex PCR; TCRdb's copy has only in-frame clones and lacks some. The sample has under 200,000 clones, 80% to 95% seen once; the top ten hold about 1.6%. Sequenced material: peripheral blood, taken on day 0 of AZD1222 vaccination. Receptors were obtained from an adult in good health.

The V and J genes are TRBV19 and TRBJ2-1, with TRBD1 matching over 8 bases. V was clipped by 3 bases and J by 6 bases; unmatched bases: 1. The CDR3 is 13 amino acids. CDR1 is LNHDA and CDR2 is SQIVND in the germline V gene (reference sequence). The CDR3 here is CASSIDRGNEQFF. The CDR3 DNA is TGTGCCAGTAGTATCGACAGGGGCAATGAGCAGTTCTTC.

The CDR3 loop is CASSPLQGASGNGNTIYF. Written as DNA, the CDR3 is TGTGCCAGCTCACCACTACAGGGGGCAAGTGGAAATGGAAACACCATATATTTT. V and J are TRBV18 and TRBJ1-3, with 9 bases identical to TRBD1. The CDR3 has 18 residues. With V trimmed by 1 base and J by 3 bases, 10 bases remained unmatched. Germline CDR1 and CDR2: KGHSH and LQKENI.

This chain uses TRBV4-1 with TRBJ1-2; a possible D gene is TRBD1 (5 bases). The CDR3 runs to 15 residues. The germline V and J ends were trimmed by 0 bases and 1 base, with 9 bases remaining between them. Germline-derived CDR1 and CDR2 are MGHRA and YSYEKL. CDR3 DNA: TGCGCCAGCAGCCAAGATAGGACATATAACTATGGCTACACCTTC. It is translated as CASSQDRTYNYGYTF.

V is TRBV2 and J is TRBJ2-6, with D perhaps TRBD1 (6 bases). The CDR3 extends over 16 amino acids. V lost 8 bases, J lost 0 bases, and 14 bases lay in between. Germline CDR1 reads SNHLY; CDR2 reads FYNNEI. The CDR3 reads CASLLTRGSGANVLTF. Here the CDR3 DNA reads TGTGCCAGCCTACTTACCAGGGGCTCTGGGGCCAACGTCCTGACTTTC. The full variable domain, completed using reference TRBV2 and TRBJ2-6, is EPEVTQTPSHQVTQMGQEVILRCVPISNHLYFYWYRQILGQKVEFLVSFYNNEISEKSEIFDDQFSVERPDGSNFTLKIRSTKLEDSAMYFCASLLTRGSGANVLTFGAGSRLTVL.

The chain couples TRBV11-2 to TRBJ2-7, with D possibly TRBD1 on 5 matching bases. There are 13 residues in the CDR3. Per the germline V gene, CDR1 is SGHAT and CDR2 is FQNNGV. With 5 bases removed from V and 0 bases from J, the gap between germline ends came to 8 bases. CDR3 residues: CASSLTDSYEQYF. In nucleotides, the CDR3 is TGTGCCAGCAGCCTGACAGACTCCTACGAGCAGTACTTC. The whole variable domain, remainder taken from reference TRBV11-2 and TRBJ2-7, is EAGVAQSPRYKIIEKRQSVAFWCNPISGHATLYWYQQILGQGPKLLIQFQNNGVVDDSQLPKDRFSAERLKGVDSTLKIQPAKLEDSAVYLCASSLTDSYEQYFGPGTRLTVT.

The chain employs TRBV18 and TRBJ1-2; no firm D call. Germline V CDR1 and CDR2: KGHSH, LQKENI. The V end lost 3 bases, the J end lost 2 bases, and 13 bases lay between the germline ends. The CDR3 length is 15 residues. CDR3 in amino acids: CASSPGIPSNYGYTF. The CDR3 DNA sequence: TGTGCCAGCTCACCTGGGATCCCAAGCAACTATGGCTACACCTTC. Based on the CDR3 plus reference TRBV18 and TRBJ1-2, the full variable domain is NAGVMQNPRHLVRRRGQEARLRCSPMKGHSHVYWYRQLPEEGLKFMVYLQKENIIDESGMPKERFSAEFPKEGPSILRIQQVVRGDSAAYFCASSPGIPSNYGYTFGSGTRLTVV.

V is TRBV11-2 and J is TRBJ2-2; 7 positions agree with TRBD1. Germline V lookup: CDR1 SGHAT, CDR2 FQNNGV. The CDR3 runs 16 residues. With 4 bases clipped from V and 8 bases from J, the junction kept 13 bases outside the gene matches. The CDR3 is CASSSRQGGTLGELFF. The CDR3 coding sequence is TGTGCCAGCAGCTCCCGACAGGGTGGGACCTTGGGGGAGCTGTTTTTT.

J is TRBJ2-2 and V is TRBV6-1; TRBD1 matches 8 bases. The CDR3 loop spans 15 amino acids. The V gene end was trimmed by 6 bases and the J gene end by 7 bases; junction bases not matched to a gene: 10. Germline values: CDR1 MNHNS, CDR2 SASEGT. The CDR3 is CASRPIQGDIGELFF. CDR3 bases: TGTGCCAGCAGGCCGATACAGGGGGATATCGGGGAGCTGTTTTTT.

The CDR3 DNA is TGTGCCAGCAGTTATCCAGGGGTTGGAGGCTACACCTTC. Translated: CASSYPGVGGYTF. The chain couples TRBV6-5 to TRBJ1-2; maybe TRBD1 (6 bases). The germline V gene has CDR1 MNHEY and CDR2 SVGAGI. The ends were cut back, 3 bases at V and 8 bases at J, with 13 bases in the middle. There are 13 residues in the CDR3.

This chain uses TRBV6-4 with TRBJ1-2; no clear D. The V gene's germline CDR1 is MRHNA and CDR2 SNTAGT. Trimming removed 4 bases from V and 4 bases from J, with 10 bases in between. The length of the CDR3 is 13 residues. DNA of the CDR3: TGTGCCAGCAGTGCCTTCTCAGGCTATGGCTACACCTTC. Protein sequence: CASSAFSGYGYTF.

In the case of this clone: The same CDR3 also results from other DNA sequences found in this sample. V is TRBV11-3 and J is TRBJ1-1; no definite D call. Germline loops: CDR1 SGHNT, CDR2 YENEEA. The length of the CDR3 is 13 residues. V was shortened by 2 bases and J by 2 bases, with 6 bases between the two germline ends. CDR3 DNA sequence: TGTGCCAGCAGCTTAACCCGAAACACTGAAGCTTTCTTT. Translating it yields CASSLTRNTEAFF.

This clone was observed a handful of times. The CDR3, as DNA: TGTGCCAGCAGTGAACAAGCCCGAGATGGCTACACCTTC. Its protein product is CASSEQARDGYTF. The chain joins TRBV6-1 to TRBJ1-2; D unresolved. The germline V and J ends were trimmed by 2 bases and 6 bases, with 10 bases remaining between them. In germline, CDR1 is MNHNS, CDR2 SASEGT. CDR3 length: 13 residues.

This clone was seen just once. The gene calls are TRBV5-4 and TRBJ1-2; D is ambiguous. The CDR3 runs 14 residues. CDR1 and CDR2 (germline): SGHNT, YYREEE (reference sequence). V was cut by 2 bases and J by 1 base, with 9 bases left in between. The CDR3 DNA sequence: TGTGCCAGCAGCTTAATTTCAGATAACTATGGCTACACCTTC. Its protein product is CASSLISDNYGYTF.

The rearrangement joins TRBV5-1 to TRBJ1-1; tentatively, D is TRBD1 (5 bases). V lost 4 bases and J 0 bases, leaving 7 bases between the germline ends. This CDR3 contains 13 residues. Germline V gene lookup returns CDR1 SGHRS and CDR2 YFSETQ. CDR3 loop: CASSLRVNTEAFF. DNA for the CDR3: TGCGCCAGCAGCCTCAGGGTGAACACTGAAGCTTTCTTT.

This chain uses TRBV2 with TRBJ2-1; 9 bases match TRBD2. Germline CDR1 SNHLY, CDR2 FYNNEI. Unmatched junction bases numbered 12, after V lost 3 bases and J lost 9 bases. The CDR3 length is 16 residues. The CDR3 bases are TGTGCCAGCAGTGATACCGGGACTAGCCCCAAACGTGAGCAGTTCTTC. It is translated as CASSDTGTSPKREQFF.

The genes are TRBV10-2 and TRBJ1-2, with D uncertain. The V gene's germline CDR1 is WSHSY and CDR2 SAAADI. V gave up 2 bases and J gave up 5 bases, with 3 bases separating them. This CDR3 is built from 11 residues. CDR3 DNA: TGCGCCAGCAGTGAGGGTTATGGCTACACCTTC. Its translation is CASSEGYGYTF.

This clone was detected only a few times. This rearrangement joins TRBV19 to TRBJ1-1; TRBD1 might be the D (6 bases). The CDR3 has 14 amino acids. V was pared by 8 bases and J by 0 bases, with 13 bases between. Germline CDR1 LNHDA, CDR2 SQIVND (reference sequence). This chain's CDR3 is CASGTQGLNTEAFF. The CDR3 DNA reads as TGTGCCAGTGGGACGCAGGGGCTGAACACTGAAGCTTTCTTT.

This chain links TRBV2 with TRBJ1-4, with unresolved D. V was cut by 5 bases and J by 8 bases, with 12 bases left in between. Germline CDR1 SNHLY, CDR2 FYNNEI. This CDR3 is built from 13 residues. CDR3 residues: CASSSTVREKLFF. Here the CDR3 DNA reads TGTGCCAGCAGTTCCACTGTTAGGGAAAAACTGTTTTTT.

The rearrangement links TRBV19 to TRBJ1-2; perhaps TRBD1 as D (5 bases). Trimming took 6 bases from V and 4 from J, leaving 15 bases between them. This CDR3 region has 14 residues. Germline CDR1 reads LNHDA; CDR2 reads SQIVND (reference sequence). CDR3 nucleotides: TGTGCCAGTAGGAGTAGGGACGGCGGCTATGGCTACACCTTC. Its translation: CASRSRDGGYGYTF.

The J gene is TRBJ1-1, the V gene TRBV6-5; the D is unclear. Germline V gene sequence: CDR1 MNHEY, CDR2 SVGAGI. There are 13 residues in the CDR3. V gave up 7 bases and J gave up 6 bases, with 15 bases separating them. CDR3 sequence (DNA): TGTGCCAGCATTTCTCCACGGCTCCCTGAAGCTTTCTTT. Protein: CASISPRLPEAFF.

The chain links TRBV4-3 to TRBJ2-2; TRBD2 agrees at 9 bases. V gave up 8 bases and J gave up 6 bases; unmatched junction bases: 7. Germline loops: CDR1 LGHNA, CDR2 YSLEER. The CDR3 sequence is 14 residues long. The CDR3 region is CASGLAGAAGELFF. The CDR3, as DNA: TGCGCCAGCGGTTTAGCGGGGGCGGCCGGGGAGCTGTTTTTT.

The CDR3 coding sequence is TGTGCCAGCAGGAGGGCATTTGCATCACCCCTCCACTTT. Its protein is CASRRAFASPLHF. This chain uses TRBV2 with TRBJ1-6, with D hard to call. V was pared by 6 bases and J by 10 bases, with 13 bases between. Per germline, CDR1 SNHLY and CDR2 FYNNEI. The CDR3 has 13 residues.

The chain links TRBV14 to TRBJ2-1; D unresolved. Trimming pared 4 bases from V and 8 bases from J, leaving 18 bases between. This CDR3 has 15 residues. Germline V gene sequence: CDR1 SGHDN, CDR2 FVKESK. The DNA for the CDR3 is TGTGCCAGCAGCCTAGATGTCTTATCCTCGTATGAGCAGTTCTTC. This gives the protein CASSLDVLSSYEQFF.

The rearrangement links TRBV25-1 to TRBJ1-1, with TRBD1 as a possible D gene (6 bases). Germline-derived CDR1 and CDR2 are MGHDK and SYGVNS. The ends were cut back, 3 bases at V and 0 bases at J, with 8 bases in the middle. The CDR3 has 14 amino acids. The CDR3 nucleotides are TGTGCCAGCAGTGAGGGACATTTGAACACTGAAGCTTTCTTT. Translation: CASSEGHLNTEAFF.

The chain has TRBV7-8 and TRBJ1-1, with D possibly matching TRBD1 (5 bases). CDR3 length: 14 amino acids. CDR1 and CDR2 (germline): SGHVS, FQNEAQ. The V and J ends lost 5 bases and 8 bases respectively, with 18 bases between them. This CDR3 is CASSRVQGKLEAFF. The CDR3 DNA sequence: TGTGCCAGCAGCCGGGTGCAGGGAAAGCTAGAAGCTTTCTTT. The full variable domain, completed using reference TRBV7-8 and TRBJ1-1, is GAGVSQSPRYKVAKRGQDVALRCDPISGHVSLFWYQQALGQGPEFLTYFQNEAQLDKSGLPSDRFFAERPEGSVSTLKIQRTQQEDSAVYLCASSRVQGKLEAFFGQGTRLTVV.

This clone occurred once. CDR3 sequence (DNA): TGTGCCAGCAGCTTAGCTGGGCAGGGTGTCGATGGCTACACCTTC. Its translation: CASSLAGQGVDGYTF. The chain links TRBV7-2 to TRBJ1-2; D is possibly TRBD1 (5 bases). The V end lost 0 bases, the J end lost 6 bases, and 14 bases lay between the germline ends. Germline CDR1 reads SGHTA; CDR2 reads FQGNSA. This CDR3 is built from 15 residues.

The V gene is TRBV5-4, the J gene TRBJ1-2; D unclear. Trimming removed 3 bases from V and 2 bases from J, with 11 bases in between. Germline assignment: CDR1 SGHNT and CDR2 YYREEE (reference sequence). This CDR3 has 14 amino acids. The CDR3 region has the DNA TGTGCCAGCAGCTCCCAGGTCCTGAACTATGGCTACACCTTC. It specifies CASSSQVLNYGYTF.

The chain has TRBV7-2 and TRBJ1-6, with TRBD1 matching 7 bases. CDR3 length equals 12 residues. V was pared by 6 bases and J by 9 bases, with 2 bases of the junction left unmatched. The V gene's germline CDR1 is SGHTA and CDR2 FQGNSA. The CDR3: CASSYRGSPLHF. In nucleotides, the CDR3 is TGTGCCAGCAGTTACAGGGGTTCACCCCTCCACTTT. Filled out from reference TRBV7-2 and TRBJ1-6, the complete variable domain reads GAGVSQSPSNKVTEKGKDVELRCDPISGHTALYWYRQSLGQGLEFLIYFQGNSAPDKSGLPSDRFSAERTGGSVSTLTIQRTQQEDSAVYLCASSYRGSPLHFGNGTRLTVT.

V is TRBV6-5 and J is TRBJ2-1; 9 bases fit TRBD2. J lost 7 bases, V lost 9 bases, and 10 bases had no gene match. This CDR3 comprises 14 residues. Germline values: CDR1 MNHEY, CDR2 SVGAGI. DNA of the CDR3: TGTGCCAGTTCCCGGAGGACTAGCGTTAATGAGCAGTTCTTC. Translated: CASSRRTSVNEQFF.

The V and J genes are TRBV18 and TRBJ2-1; D might be TRBD2 (7 bases). The CDR3 is made up of 16 amino acids. V lost 6 bases, J lost 6 bases, and 21 bases lay in between. The germline V gene encodes CDR1 KGHSH and CDR2 LQKENI. The CDR3 spells CASSQGHRRESNEQFF. Here the CDR3 DNA reads TGTGCCAGCTCTCAGGGGCATCGGCGGGAGTCCAATGAGCAGTTCTTC. The variable domain in full, with the rest retrieved from reference TRBV18 and TRBJ2-1, is NAGVMQNPRHLVRRRGQEARLRCSPMKGHSHVYWYRQLPEEGLKFMVYLQKENIIDESGMPKERFSAEFPKEGPSILRIQQVVRGDSAAYFCASSQGHRRESNEQFFGPGTRLTVL.

V usage is TRBV19 and J usage is TRBJ1-4, with 7 positions matching TRBD1. Germline V gene lookup returns CDR1 LNHDA and CDR2 SQIVND (reference sequence). Trimming removed 3 bases from V and 5 bases from J; junction bases left unmatched: 9. This CDR3 is 16 amino acids long. This chain's CDR3 is CASSIKIGTVNEKLFF. As DNA, the CDR3 is TGTGCCAGTAGTATTAAAATCGGGACAGTAAATGAAAAACTGTTTTTT. Using reference TRBV19 and TRBJ1-4 for the parts outside the CDR3, the full variable domain is DGGITQSPKYLFRKEGQNVTLSCEQNLNHDAMYWYRQDPGQGLRLIYYSQIVNDFQKGDIAEGYSVSREKKESFPLTVTSAQKNPTAFYLCASSIKIGTVNEKLFFGSGTQLSVL.